The clone carrying this T cell receptor beta chain was seen more than once but under ten times. What it recognizes is unknown. Trimming stripped 8 bases from V and 14 bases from J, with 12 bases between. The CDR3 length is 9 residues. CDR1 is MNHEY and CDR2 is SMNVEV in the germline V gene (reference sequence). The entry originates in a study of cytotoxic CD8 clonotypes in ibrutinib-treated CLL. Study overall: Productive templates averaged about 250,000 per sample, and productive rearrangements 80,000 to 95,000. Study results and limitations: At progression, clonality fell back toward baseline after rising at ibrutinib response. Baseline clonality, higher than in age-matched healthy donors, tracked circulating CD8+ T-cell counts.

Using immunoSEQ multiplex PCR, the repertoire was profiled, and TCRdb retains in-frame clones only, with some absent. The sample includes around 130,000 clones, less than 90% seen only once; the top ten take less than 4%. The material sequenced was PBMCs, taken after 24 months of ibrutinib treatment. This chain connects TRBV27 to TRBJ2-5; D gene unclear. The receptor was isolated from a human donor with chronic lymphocytic leukemia. CDR3 protein: CASPYIPYF. For the CDR3, the DNA is TGTGCCAGCCCTTACATACCATACTTC.